What follows is one T cell receptor beta chain and its context. This specimen comes from a study of chronic HIV infection and antiretroviral therapy. V was shortened by 5 bases and J by 1 base, with 11 bases between the two germline ends. The CDR3 spans 13 residues. Germline lookup yields CDR1 SQVTM and CDR2 ANQGSEA. TCRdb used MiXCR to reprocess the 5' RACE reads, holding one entry per CDR3 protein. Among tens of thousands of distinct CDR3 sequences, 7% to 10% were seen once, and the ten largest hold around 2.9%. The genes are TRBV29-1 and TRBJ2-5; TRBD1 or TRBD2 may be the D gene (5 bases each). This TCR was recovered from an adult who had HIV and had not received antiretroviral therapy, or was an uninfected healthy control (not recorded which). What was sequenced was peripheral blood. The DNA of the CDR3 is TGCAGCGTTCCCGGGGCCTCCCAAGAGACCCAGTACTTC. Translated: CSVPGASQETQYF.